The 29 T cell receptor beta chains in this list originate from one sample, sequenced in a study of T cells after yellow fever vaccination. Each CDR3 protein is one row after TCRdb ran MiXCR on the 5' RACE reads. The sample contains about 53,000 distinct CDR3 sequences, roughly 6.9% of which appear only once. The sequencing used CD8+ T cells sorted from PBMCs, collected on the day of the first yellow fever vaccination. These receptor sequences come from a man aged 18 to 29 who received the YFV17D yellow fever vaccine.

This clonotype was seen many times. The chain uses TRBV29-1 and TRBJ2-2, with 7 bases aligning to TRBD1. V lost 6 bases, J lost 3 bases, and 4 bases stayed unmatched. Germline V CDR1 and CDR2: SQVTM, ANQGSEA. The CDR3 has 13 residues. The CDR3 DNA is TGCAGCGTAGGTCAGGGGGACACCGGGGAGCTGTTTTTT. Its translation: CSVGQGDTGELFF.

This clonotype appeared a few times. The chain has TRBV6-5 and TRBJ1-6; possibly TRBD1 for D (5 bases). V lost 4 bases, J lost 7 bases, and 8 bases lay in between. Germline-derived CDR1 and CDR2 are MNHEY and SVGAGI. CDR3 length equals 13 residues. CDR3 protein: CASSWRDNSPLHF. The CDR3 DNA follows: TGTGCCAGCAGTTGGAGGGACAATTCACCCCTCCACTTT.

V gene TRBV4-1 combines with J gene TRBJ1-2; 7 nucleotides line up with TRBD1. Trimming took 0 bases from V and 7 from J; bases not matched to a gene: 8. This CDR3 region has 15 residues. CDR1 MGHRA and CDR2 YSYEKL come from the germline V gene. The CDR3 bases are TGCGCCAGCAGCCAAGATGTGACAGGGATCGGTGGCTACACCTTC. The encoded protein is CASSQDVTGIGGYTF.

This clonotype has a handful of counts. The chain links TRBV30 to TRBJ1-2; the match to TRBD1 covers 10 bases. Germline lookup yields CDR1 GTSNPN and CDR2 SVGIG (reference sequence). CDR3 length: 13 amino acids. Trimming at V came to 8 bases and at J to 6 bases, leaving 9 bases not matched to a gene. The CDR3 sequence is CARDRGLVDGYTF. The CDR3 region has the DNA TGTGCCCGGGACAGGGGCCTTGTGGATGGCTACACCTTC.

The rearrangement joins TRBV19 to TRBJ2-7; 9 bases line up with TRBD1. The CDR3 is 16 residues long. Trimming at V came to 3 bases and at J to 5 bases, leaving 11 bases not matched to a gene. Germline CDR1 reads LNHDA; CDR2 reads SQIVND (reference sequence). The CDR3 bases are TGTGCCAGTAGTATTTGGGACAGGGCGAAATCGGACGAGCAGTACGTC. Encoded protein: CASSIWDRAKSDEQYV.

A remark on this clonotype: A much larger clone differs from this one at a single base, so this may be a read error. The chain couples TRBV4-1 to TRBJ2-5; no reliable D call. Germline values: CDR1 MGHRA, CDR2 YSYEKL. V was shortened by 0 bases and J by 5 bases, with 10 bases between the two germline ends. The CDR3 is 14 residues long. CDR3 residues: CASSQEYDFETQYF. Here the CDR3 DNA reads TGCGCCAGCAGCCAAGAATACGATTTCGAGACCCAGTACTTC.

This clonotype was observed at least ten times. The CDR3 is CASSYAGQGYYGYTF. The CDR3 DNA follows: TGTGCCAGCAGTTACGCGGGACAGGGGTACTATGGCTACACCTTC. This chain links TRBV6-5 with TRBJ1-2, with 10 positions matching TRBD1. Germline CDR1 and CDR2: MNHEY and SVGAGI. This CDR3 is built from 15 residues. V shed 2 bases and J 3 bases; nucleotides not matched to a gene: 3.

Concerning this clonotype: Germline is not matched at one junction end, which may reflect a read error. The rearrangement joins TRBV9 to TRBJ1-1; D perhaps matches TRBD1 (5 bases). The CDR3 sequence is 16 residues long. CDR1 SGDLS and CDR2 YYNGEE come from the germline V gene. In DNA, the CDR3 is TGTGGCAGCAGCTGGGGGGAGACGGGTTTCGGCACTGAAGCTTTCTTT. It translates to CGSSWGETGFGTEAFF.

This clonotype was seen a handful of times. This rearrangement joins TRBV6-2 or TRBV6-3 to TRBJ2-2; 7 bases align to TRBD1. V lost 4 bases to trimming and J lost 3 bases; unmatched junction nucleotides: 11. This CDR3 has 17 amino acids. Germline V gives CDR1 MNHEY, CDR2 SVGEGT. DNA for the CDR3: TGTGCCAGCAGTTCCAACCAGGGGGTTCTTTACACCGGGGAGCTGTTTTTT. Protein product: CASSSNQGVLYTGELFF.

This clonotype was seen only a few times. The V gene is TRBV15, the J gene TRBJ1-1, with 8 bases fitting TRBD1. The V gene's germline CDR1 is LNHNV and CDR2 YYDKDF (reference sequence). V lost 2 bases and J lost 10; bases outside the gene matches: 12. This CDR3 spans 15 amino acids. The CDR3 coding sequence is TGTGCCACCAGCAGATCCGGACAGGGAGGGGTGGGAGCTTTCTTT. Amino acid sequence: CATSRSGQGGVGAFF.

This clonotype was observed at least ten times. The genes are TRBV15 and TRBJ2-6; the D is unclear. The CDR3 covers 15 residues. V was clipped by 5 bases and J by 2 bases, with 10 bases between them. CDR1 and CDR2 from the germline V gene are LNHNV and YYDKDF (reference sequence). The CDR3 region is CATSGHGAGANVLTF. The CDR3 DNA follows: TGTGCCACCAGCGGTCATGGGGCTGGGGCCAACGTCCTGACTTTC.

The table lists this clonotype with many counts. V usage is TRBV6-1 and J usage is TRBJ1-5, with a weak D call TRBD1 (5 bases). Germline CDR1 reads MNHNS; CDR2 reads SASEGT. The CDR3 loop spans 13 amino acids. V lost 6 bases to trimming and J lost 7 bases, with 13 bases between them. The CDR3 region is CASSWGRDQPQHF. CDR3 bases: TGTGCCAGCAGCTGGGGAAGGGACCAGCCCCAGCATTTT.

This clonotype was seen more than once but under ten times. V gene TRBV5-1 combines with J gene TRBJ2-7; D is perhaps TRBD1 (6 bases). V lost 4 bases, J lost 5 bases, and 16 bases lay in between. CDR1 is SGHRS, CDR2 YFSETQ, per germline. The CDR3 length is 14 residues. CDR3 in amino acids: CASSPRPGADEQYF. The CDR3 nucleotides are TGCGCCAGCAGCCCCCGGCCAGGGGCCGACGAGCAGTACTTC.

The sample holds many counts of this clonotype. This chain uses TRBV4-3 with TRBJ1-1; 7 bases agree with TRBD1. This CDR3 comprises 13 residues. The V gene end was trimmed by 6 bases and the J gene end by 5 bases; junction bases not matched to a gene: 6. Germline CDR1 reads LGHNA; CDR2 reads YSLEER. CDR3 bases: TGCGCCAGCAGTTTGCAGGGGGGGACTGAAGCTTTCTTT. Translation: CASSLQGGTEAFF.

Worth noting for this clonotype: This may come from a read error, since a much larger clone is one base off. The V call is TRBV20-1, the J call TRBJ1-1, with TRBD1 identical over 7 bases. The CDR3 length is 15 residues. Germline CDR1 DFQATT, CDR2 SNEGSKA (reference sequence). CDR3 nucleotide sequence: TGCACTGCTAGAGATGGGGAAACAGGGGACACTGAAGCTTTCTTT. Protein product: CTARDGETGDTEAFF.

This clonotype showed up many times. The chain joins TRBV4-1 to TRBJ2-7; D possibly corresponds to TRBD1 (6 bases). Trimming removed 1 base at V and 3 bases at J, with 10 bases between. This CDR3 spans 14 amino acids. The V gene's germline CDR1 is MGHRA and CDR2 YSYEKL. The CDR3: CASSQVAGDYEQYV. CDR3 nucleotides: TGCGCCAGCAGCCAAGTGGCAGGGGACTACGAGCAGTACGTC.

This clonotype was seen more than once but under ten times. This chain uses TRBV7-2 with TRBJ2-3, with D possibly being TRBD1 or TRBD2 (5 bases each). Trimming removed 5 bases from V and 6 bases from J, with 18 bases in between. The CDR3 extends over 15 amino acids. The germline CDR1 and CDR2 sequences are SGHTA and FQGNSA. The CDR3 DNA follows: TGTGCCAGCAGCCACCCTATGGGGGACGTCGATACGCAGTATTTT. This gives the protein CASSHPMGDVDTQYF.

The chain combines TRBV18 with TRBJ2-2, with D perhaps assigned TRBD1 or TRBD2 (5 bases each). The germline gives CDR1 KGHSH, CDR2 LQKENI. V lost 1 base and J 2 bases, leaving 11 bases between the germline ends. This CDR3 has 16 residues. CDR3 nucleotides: TGTGCCAGCTCACCACGGGGGAGCCAAAACACCGGGGAGCTGTTTTTT. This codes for CASSPRGSQNTGELFF. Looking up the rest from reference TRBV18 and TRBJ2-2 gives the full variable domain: NAGVMQNPRHLVRRRGQEARLRCSPMKGHSHVYWYRQLPEEGLKFMVYLQKENIIDESGMPKERFSAEFPKEGPSILRIQQVVRGDSAAYFCASSPRGSQNTGELFFGEGSRLTVL.

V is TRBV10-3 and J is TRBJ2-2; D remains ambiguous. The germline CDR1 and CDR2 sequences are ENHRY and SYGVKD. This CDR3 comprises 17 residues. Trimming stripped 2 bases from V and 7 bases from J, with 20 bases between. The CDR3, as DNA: TGTGCCATCAGTGAGAGAATGATCCTAGGGATTGACGGGGAGCTGTTTTTT. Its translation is CAISERMILGIDGELFF.

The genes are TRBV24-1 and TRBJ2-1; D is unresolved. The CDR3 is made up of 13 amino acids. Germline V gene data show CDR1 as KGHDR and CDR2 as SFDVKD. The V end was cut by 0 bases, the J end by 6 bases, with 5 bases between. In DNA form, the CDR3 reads TGTGCCACCAGTGATTTGACAGCCAATGAGCAGTTCTTC. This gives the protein CATSDLTANEQFF.

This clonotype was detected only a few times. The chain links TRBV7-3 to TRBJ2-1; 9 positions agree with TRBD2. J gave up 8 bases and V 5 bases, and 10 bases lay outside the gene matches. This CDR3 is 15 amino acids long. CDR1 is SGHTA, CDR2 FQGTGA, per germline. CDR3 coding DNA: TGTGCCAGCAGCCCGGGGCTAGCGGGGTTCGATGAGCAGTTCTTC. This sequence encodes CASSPGLAGFDEQFF.

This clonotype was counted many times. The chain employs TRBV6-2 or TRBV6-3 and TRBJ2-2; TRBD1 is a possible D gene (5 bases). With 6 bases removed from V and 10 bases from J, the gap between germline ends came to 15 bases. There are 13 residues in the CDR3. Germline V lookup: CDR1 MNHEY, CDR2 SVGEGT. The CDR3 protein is CASRIGADPELFF. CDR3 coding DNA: TGTGCCAGCAGAATTGGGGCGGACCCGGAGCTGTTTTTT.

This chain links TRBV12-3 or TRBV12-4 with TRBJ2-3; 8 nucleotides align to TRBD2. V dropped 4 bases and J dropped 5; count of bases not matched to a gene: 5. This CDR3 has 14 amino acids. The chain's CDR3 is CASSSGSGGDTQYF. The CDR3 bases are TGTGCCAGCAGTTCCGGGAGCGGGGGAGATACGCAGTATTTT.

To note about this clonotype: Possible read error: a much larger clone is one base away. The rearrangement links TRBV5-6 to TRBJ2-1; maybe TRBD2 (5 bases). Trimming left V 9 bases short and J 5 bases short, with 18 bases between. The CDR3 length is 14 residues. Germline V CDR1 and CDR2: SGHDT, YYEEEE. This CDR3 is CAMGPGVRHNEQFF. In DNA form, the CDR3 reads TGTGCCATGGGCCCCGGGGTACGGCACAATGAGCAGTTCTTC.

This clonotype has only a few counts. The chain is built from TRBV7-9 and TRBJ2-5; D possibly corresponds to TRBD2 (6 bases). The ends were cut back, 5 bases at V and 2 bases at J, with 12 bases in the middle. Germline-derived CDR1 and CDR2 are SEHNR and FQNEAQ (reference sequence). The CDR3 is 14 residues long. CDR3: CASSAPSDQETQYF. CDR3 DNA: TGTGCCAGCAGCGCCCCTAGCGATCAAGAGACCCAGTACTTC.

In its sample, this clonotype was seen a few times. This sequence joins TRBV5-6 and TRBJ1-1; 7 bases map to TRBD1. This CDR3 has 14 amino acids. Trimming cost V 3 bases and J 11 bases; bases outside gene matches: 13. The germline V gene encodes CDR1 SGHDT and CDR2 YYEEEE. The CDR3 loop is CASSSATGLFGAFF. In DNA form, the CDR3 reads TGTGCCAGCAGCTCCGCGACAGGGCTATTTGGGGCTTTCTTT. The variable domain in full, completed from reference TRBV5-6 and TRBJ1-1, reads DAGVTQSPTHLIKTRGQQVTLRCSPKSGHDTVSWYQQALGQGPQFIFQYYEEEERQRGNFPDRFSGHQFPNYSSELNVNALLLGDSALYLCASSSATGLFGAFFGQGTRLTVV.

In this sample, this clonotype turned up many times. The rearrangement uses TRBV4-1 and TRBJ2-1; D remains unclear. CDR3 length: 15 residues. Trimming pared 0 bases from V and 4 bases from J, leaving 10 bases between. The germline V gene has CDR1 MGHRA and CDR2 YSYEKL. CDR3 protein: CASSQDNTGYNEQFF. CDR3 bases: TGCGCCAGCAGCCAAGATAATACTGGGTACAATGAGCAGTTCTTC.

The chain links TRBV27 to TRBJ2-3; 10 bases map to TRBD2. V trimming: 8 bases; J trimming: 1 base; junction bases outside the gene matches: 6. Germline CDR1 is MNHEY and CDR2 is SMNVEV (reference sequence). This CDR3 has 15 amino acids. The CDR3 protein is CASGVAGGRTDTQYF. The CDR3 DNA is TGTGCCAGCGGAGTAGCGGGGGGCCGCACAGATACGCAGTATTTT.

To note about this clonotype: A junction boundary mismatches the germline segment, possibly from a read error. The CDR3 nucleotides read TGTGCCTGCAGTGGACCACAGGGTGGTGCGAGTAGCACAGATACGCAGTATTTT. Its protein is CACSGPQGGASSTDTQYF. The chain couples TRBV2 to TRBJ2-3; perhaps TRBD1 as D (6 bases). From germline, CDR1 is SNHLY and CDR2 FYNNEI. There are 18 residues in the CDR3.